This record looks at one T cell receptor beta chain sequence and its context. In the library, individual cDNA molecules carried attached unique molecular identifiers. TCRdb processed the 5' RACE reads anew with MiXCR; each CDR3 protein has one entry. The table shows tens of thousands of distinct CDR3 sequences, with about an eighth occurring only once. This specimen belongs to a study of early T cells in non-severe SARS-CoV-2 infection. The length of the CDR3 is 14 residues. The germline gives CDR1 SNHLY, CDR2 FYNNEI. The V end lost 5 bases, the J end lost 8 bases, and 13 bases lay between the germline ends.

The sequence derives from an adult who was a healthcare worker with PCR-confirmed SARS-CoV-2 infection or an uninfected control (not recorded which). The V gene is TRBV2, the J gene TRBJ1-6, with D maybe TRBD1 (6 bases). The sequencing input was whole blood. CDR3 region: CASSLQGGDSPLHF. CDR3 bases: TGTGCCAGCAGTTTACAGGGAGGGGATTCACCCCTCCACTTT.